Reported below is one T cell receptor (beta chain). This specimen comes from a study of control samples from healthy donors and cancer patients. Libraries were prepared by immunoSEQ multiplex PCR; TCRdb keeps only in-frame clonotypes and omits some of them. The sample lists about 98,000 clones; about four fifths were seen once. The V gene lost 3 bases and the J gene lost 4 bases, with 6 bases spanning the gap. The germline V gene encodes CDR1 MDHEN and CDR2 SYDVKM. There are 12 residues in the CDR3. The gene calls are TRBV28 and TRBJ1-2; no clear D. The sequenced sample was blood. The sequence derives from a man aged 55 to 69 in good health. CDR3 protein: CASSLGFYGYTF. The CDR3 region has the DNA TGTGCCAGCAGTTTGGGTTTCTATGGCTACACCTTC.